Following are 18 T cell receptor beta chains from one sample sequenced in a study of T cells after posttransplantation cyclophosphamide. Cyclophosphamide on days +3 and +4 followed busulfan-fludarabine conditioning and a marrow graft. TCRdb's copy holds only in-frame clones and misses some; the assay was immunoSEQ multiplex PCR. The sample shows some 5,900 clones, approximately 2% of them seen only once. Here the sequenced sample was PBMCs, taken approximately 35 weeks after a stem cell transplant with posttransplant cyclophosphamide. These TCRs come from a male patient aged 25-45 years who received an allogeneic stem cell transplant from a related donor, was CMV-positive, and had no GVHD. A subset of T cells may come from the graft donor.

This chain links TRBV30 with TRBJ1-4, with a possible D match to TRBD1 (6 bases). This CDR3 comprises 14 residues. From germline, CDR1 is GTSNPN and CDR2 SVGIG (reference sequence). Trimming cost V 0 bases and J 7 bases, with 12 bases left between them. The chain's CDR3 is CAWSVPGVGEKLFF. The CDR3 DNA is TGTGCCTGGAGTGTACCAGGGGTCGGTGAAAAACTGTTTTTT.

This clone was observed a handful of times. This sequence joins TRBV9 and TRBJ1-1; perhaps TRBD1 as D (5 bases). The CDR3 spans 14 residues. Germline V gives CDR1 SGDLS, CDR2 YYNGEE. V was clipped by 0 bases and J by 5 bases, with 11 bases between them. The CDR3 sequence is CASSVGPQGTEAFF. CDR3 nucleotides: TGTGCCAGCAGCGTAGGACCCCAGGGAACTGAAGCTTTCTTT.

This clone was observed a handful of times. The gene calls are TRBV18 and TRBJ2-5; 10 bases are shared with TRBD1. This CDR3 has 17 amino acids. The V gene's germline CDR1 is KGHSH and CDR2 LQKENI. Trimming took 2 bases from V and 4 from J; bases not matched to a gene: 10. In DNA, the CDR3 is TGTGCCAGCTCACCAGGAGGGACAGGGGAGTTAGCAGAGACCCAGTACTTC. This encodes CASSPGGTGELAETQYF.

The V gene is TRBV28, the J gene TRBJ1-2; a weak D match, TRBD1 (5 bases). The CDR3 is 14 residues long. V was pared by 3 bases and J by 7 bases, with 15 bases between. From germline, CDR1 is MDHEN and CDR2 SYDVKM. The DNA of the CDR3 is TGTGCCAGCAGTTTGAGACCCTTGGGGGGTGGCTACACCTTC. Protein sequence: CASSLRPLGGGYTF.

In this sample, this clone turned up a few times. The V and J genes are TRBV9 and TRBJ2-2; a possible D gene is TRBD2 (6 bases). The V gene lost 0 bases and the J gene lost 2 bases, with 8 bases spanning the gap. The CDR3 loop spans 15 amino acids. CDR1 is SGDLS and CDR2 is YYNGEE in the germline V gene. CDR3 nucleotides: TGTGCCAGCAGCGTAGCGGGAGTTAACACCGGGGAGCTGTTTTTT. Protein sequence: CASSVAGVNTGELFF.

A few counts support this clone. The CDR3 DNA sequence: TGTGCCAGCAGGAAAAGACCTCCGGGACAGGGTGGGGAGACCCAGTACTTC. Residues: CASRKRPPGQGGETQYF. The V gene is TRBV5-5, the J gene TRBJ2-5, with 9 bases identical to TRBD1. This CDR3 contains 17 residues. CDR1 and CDR2 from the germline V gene are SGHKS and YYEKEE (reference sequence). V gave up 5 bases and J gave up 5 bases; unmatched junction bases: 16.

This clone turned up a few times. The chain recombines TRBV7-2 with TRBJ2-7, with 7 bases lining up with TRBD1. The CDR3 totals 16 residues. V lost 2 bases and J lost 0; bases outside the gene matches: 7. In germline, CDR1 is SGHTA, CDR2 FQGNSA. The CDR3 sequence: CASSLHARQGSYEQYF. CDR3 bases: TGTGCCAGCAGCTTACATGCCCGACAGGGCTCCTACGAGCAGTACTTC. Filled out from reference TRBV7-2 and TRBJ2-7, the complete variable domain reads GAGVSQSPSNKVTEKGKDVELRCDPISGHTALYWYRQSLGQGLEFLIYFQGNSAPDKSGLPSDRFSAERTGGSVSTLTIQRTQQEDSAVYLCASSLHARQGSYEQYFGPGTRLTVT.

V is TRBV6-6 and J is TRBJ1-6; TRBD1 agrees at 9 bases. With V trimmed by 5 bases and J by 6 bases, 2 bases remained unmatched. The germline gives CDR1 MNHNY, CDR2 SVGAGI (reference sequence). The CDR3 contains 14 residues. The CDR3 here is CASSMTGGNSPLHF. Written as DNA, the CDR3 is TGTGCCAGCAGTATGACAGGGGGTAATTCACCCCTCCACTTT.

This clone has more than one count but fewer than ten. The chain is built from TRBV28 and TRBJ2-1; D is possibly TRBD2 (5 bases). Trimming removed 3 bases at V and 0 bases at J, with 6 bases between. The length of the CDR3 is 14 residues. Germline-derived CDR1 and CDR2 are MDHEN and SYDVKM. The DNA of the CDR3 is TGTGCCAGCAGTTTGGGGAGCTCCTACAATGAGCAGTTCTTC. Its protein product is CASSLGSSYNEQFF.

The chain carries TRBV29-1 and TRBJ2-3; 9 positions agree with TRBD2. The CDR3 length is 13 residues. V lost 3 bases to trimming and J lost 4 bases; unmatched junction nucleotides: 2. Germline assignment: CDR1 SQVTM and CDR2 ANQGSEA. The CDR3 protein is CSVDSGSSDTQYF. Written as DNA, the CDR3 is TGCAGCGTTGATAGCGGGAGTTCAGATACGCAGTATTTT.

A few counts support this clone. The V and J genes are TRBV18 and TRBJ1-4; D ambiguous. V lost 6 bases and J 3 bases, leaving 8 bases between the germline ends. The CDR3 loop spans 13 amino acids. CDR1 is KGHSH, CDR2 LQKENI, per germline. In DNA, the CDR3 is TGTGCCAGCTCTGCGGGCTCTAATGAAAAACTGTTTTTT. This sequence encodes CASSAGSNEKLFF.

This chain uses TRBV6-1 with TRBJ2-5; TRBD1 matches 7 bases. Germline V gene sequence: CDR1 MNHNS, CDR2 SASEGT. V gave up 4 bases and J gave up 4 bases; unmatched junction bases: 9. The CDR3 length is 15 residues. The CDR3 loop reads CASSGTGARSETQYF. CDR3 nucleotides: TGTGCCAGCAGTGGCACAGGGGCGAGGTCAGAGACCCAGTACTTC.

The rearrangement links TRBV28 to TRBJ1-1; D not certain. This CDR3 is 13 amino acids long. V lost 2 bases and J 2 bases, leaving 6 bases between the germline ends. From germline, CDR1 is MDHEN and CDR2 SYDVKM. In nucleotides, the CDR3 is TGTGCCAGCAGTTTAGCACACAACACTGAAGCTTTCTTT. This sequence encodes CASSLAHNTEAFF.

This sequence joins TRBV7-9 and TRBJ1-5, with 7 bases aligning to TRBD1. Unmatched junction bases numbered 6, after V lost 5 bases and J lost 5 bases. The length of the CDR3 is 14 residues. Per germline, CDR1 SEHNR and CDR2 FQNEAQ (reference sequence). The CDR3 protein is CASSRTGLDQPQHF. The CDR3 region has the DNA TGTGCCAGCAGCAGGACAGGTTTGGATCAGCCCCAGCATTTT.

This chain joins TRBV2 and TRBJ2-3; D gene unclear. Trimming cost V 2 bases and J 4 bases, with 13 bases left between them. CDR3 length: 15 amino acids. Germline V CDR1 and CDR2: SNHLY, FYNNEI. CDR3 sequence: CASSEQVPAADTQYF. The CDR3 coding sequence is TGTGCCAGCAGTGAACAGGTCCCAGCAGCAGATACGCAGTATTTT.

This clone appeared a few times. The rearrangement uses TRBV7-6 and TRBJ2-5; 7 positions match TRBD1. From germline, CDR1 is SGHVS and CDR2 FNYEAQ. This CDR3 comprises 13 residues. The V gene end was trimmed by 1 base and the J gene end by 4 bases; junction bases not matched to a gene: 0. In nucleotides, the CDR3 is TGTGCCAGCAGCTTAGACAGGGGAGAGACCCAGTACTTC. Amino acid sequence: CASSLDRGETQYF.

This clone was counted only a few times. The CDR3 loop reads CASSPGTSGYNEQFF. CDR3 in DNA: TGTGCCAGCAGTCCCGGGACTAGCGGGTACAATGAGCAGTTCTTC. This sequence joins TRBV6-5 and TRBJ2-1; 12 nucleotides line up with TRBD2. This CDR3 contains 15 residues. Germline V CDR1 and CDR2: MNHEY, SVGAGI. V lost 5 bases, J lost 4 bases, and 3 bases stayed unmatched.

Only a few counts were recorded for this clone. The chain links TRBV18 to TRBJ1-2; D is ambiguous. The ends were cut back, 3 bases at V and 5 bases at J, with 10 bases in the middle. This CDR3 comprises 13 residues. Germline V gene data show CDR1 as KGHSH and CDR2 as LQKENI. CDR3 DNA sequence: TGTGCCAGCTCACCGCCCGGGAGATATGGCTACACCTTC. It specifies CASSPPGRYGYTF.